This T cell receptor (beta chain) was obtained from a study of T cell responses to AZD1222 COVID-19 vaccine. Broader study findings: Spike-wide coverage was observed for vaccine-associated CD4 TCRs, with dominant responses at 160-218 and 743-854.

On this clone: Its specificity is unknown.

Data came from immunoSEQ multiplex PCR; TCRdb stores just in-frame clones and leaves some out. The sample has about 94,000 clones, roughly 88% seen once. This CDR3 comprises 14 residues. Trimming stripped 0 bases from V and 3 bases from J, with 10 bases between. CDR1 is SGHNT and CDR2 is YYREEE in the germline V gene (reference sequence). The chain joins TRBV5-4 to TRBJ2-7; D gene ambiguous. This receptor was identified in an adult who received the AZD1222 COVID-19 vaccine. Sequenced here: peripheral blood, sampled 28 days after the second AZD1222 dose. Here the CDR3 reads CASSLAQQSYEQYF. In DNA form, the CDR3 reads TGTGCCAGCAGCTTGGCTCAGCAAAGCTACGAGCAGTACTTC. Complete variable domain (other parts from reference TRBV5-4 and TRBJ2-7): ETGVTQSPTHLIKTRGQQVTLRCSSQSGHNTVSWYQQALGQGPQFIFQYYREEENGRGNFPPRFSGLQFPNYSSELNVNALELDDSALYLCASSLAQQSYEQYFGPGTRLTVT.